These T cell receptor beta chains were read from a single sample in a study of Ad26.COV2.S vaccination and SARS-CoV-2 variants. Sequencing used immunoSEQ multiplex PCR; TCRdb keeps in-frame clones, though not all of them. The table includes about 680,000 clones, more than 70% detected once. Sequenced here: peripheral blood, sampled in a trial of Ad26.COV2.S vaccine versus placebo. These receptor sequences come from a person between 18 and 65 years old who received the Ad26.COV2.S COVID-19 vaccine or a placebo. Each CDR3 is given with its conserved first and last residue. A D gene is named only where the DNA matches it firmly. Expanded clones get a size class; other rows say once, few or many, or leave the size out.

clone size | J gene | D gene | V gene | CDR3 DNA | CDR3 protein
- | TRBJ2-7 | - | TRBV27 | TGTGCCAGCAGTTCCGCGGTCGGGGGCGAGCAGTACTTC | CASSSAVGGEQYF
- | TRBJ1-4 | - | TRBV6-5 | TGTGCCAGCAGTTACGGGTCACGGGGGACTGAAAAACTGTTTTTT | CASSYGSRGTEKLFF
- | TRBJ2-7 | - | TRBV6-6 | TGTGCCAGCAGCCAACCGACAGGGACTGACGAGCAGTACTTC | CASSQPTGTDEQYF
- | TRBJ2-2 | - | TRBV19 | TGTGCCAGTAGTATAGATCCCCCCGGACGGCTTTCGAGCACCGGGGAGCTGTTTTTT | CASSIDPPGRLSSTGELFF
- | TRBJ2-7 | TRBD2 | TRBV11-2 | TGTGCCAGCAGCCTAGGACTAGCCTATCGAGCCTACGAGCAGTACTTC | CASSLGLAYRAYEQYF
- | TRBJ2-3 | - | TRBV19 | TGTGCCAGTAGTTCCCAGGGCGACCCCAGGGATACGCAGTATTTT | CASSSQGDPRDTQYF
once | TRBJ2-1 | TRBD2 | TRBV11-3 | TGTGCCAGCAGCCCACTAGCGGGATCATACAATGAGCAGTTCTTC | CASSPLAGSYNEQFF
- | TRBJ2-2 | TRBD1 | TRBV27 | TGTGCCAGCACATCTTGGGGACAGGGGCCCACCGGGGAGCTGTTTTTT | CASTSWGQGPTGELFF
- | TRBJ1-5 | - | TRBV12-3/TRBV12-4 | TGTGCCAGCAGTTCGAAGGGTCAGCCCCAGCATTTT | CASSSKGQPQHF
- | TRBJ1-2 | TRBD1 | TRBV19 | TGTGCCAGTAGTATCACAGGGGCGGGCTATGGCTACACCTTC | CASSITGAGYGYTF
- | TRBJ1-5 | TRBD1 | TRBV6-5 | TGTGCCAGCAGTCCTCGACAGGGGGTCCAGCCCCAGCATTTT | CASSPRQGVQPQHF
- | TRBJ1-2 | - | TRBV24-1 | TGTGCCACCAGTGGAACACAAGGACCCAGTAACTATGGCTACACCTTC | CATSGTQGPSNYGYTF
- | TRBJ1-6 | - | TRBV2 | TGTGCCAGCAGAGGGGATAATTCACCCCTCCACTTT | CASRGDNSPLHF
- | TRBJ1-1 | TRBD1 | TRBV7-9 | TGTGCCAGCAGCTCACGACAGGGGAGTAACGGAGCTTTCTTT | CASSSRQGSNGAFF
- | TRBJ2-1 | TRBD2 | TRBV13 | TGTGCCAGCAGGCCTACTAGCGGGAGCAAAAGTGACAATGAGCAGTTCTTC | CASRPTSGSKSDNEQFF
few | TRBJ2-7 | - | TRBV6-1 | TGTGCCAGCAGTGAAGAAATAAGCTCCTACGAGCAGTACTTC | CASSEEISSYEQYF
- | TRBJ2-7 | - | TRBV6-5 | TGTGCCAGCAGGACAATGCCGGGGAACAGCTACGAGCAGTACTTC | CASRTMPGNSYEQYF
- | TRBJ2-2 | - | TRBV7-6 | TGTGCCAGCAGCCAAGGGACTGGAGTTTCGTTCGGGGAGCTGTTTTTT | CASSQGTGVSFGELFF
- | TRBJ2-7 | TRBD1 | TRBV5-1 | TGCGCCAGCAGCTTGGGACAGGGGTCCGAGCAGTACTTC | CASSLGQGSEQYF
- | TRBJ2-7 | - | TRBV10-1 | TGCGCCAGCAGTGACACCGACAAGGCTTCCTACGAGCAGTACTTC | CASSDTDKASYEQYF
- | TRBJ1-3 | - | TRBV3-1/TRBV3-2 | TGTGCCAGCAGCCTAGGAGCGGGGGGCACATCTGGAAACACCATATATTTT | CASSLGAGGTSGNTIYF
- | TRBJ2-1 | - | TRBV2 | TGTGCCAGCAGTTTCCCCGGGGATGAGCAGTTCTTC | CASSFPGDEQFF
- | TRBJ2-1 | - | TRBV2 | TGTGCCAGCACCCTTTTTGGGGGAGGAATCAATGAGCAGTTCTTC | CASTLFGGGINEQFF
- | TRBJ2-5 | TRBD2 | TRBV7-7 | TGTGCCAGCAGCCTAAGACTAGCGGGGGGACGGGAGACCCAGTACTTC | CASSLRLAGGRETQYF